Below, one T cell receptor (beta chain) is given with its context. No antigen is known for it. The data derive from a study of T cell responses to AZD1222 COVID-19 vaccine. CDR3 length equals 16 residues. Germline V gene data show CDR1 as SGHRS and CDR2 as YFSETQ. The V segment lost 4 bases and the J segment 3 bases; nucleotides outside the gene matches: 9. Measured with immunoSEQ multiplex PCR; TCRdb has only the in-frame clones, and not every one. The sample shows about 150,000 clones, 80% to 90% of them seen only once. Findings and caveats of the study: Researchers took repertoire samples only after the peak T cell response had come. Close to half of all spike-specific TCRs reportedly target regions of the variants that are unmutated. The donor group comprised mostly white British people and more females; the analysis possibly underestimated clonal diversity.

The source material was peripheral blood, sampled on day 0 of AZD1222 vaccination. This sequence originates from an adult in good health. This chain connects TRBV5-1 to TRBJ2-1, with 8 bases lining up with TRBD1. The CDR3 bases are TGCGCCAGCAGCACACTGCCGGGACAGGTCTACAATGAGCAGTTCTTC. It codes for CASSTLPGQVYNEQFF.